This record concerns one TCR beta chain sequence. Its antigen is not identified. These data are taken from a study of regulatory T cells in long-lasting Graves disease. Study-wide results and caveats: TRBV28, TRBJ1-2 and TRBJ2-5 were segments that persistent disease favored.

J was trimmed by 2 bases and V by 6 bases; bases with no gene match: 15. This CDR3 spans 18 amino acids. Library construction for TCR beta used iRepertoire HTBI primers and Arm-PCR of CDR3 regions. TCRdb ran MiXCR on the multiplex PCR reads and lists one entry per CDR3 protein. The table has 350,000 to 400,000 distinct CDR3 sequences, about 17% seen once. Time point noted: newly diagnosed GD, antithyroid drugs for less than 3 months. There was RNA extracted from PBMCs, and the TCR library was made from it. This sample also appeared in a second study, on T cells in Graves' hyperthyroidism and ophthalmopathy. That source notes: Blood samples included most of the expanded thyroid clonotypes exceeding 0.001.

Sequencing was performed on peripheral blood mononuclear cells (PBMCs), taken at new diagnosis, from a patient treated with antithyroid drugs. The clonotype comes from a woman between 18 and 29 years old with Graves disease. This chain links TRBV12-3 or TRBV12-4 with TRBJ2-3; 9 nucleotides match TRBD2. The CDR3 coding sequence is TGTGCCAGCAGGGGGGCCCAGACACTAGCGGGCCCCACAGATACGCAGTATTTT. Translation: CASRGAQTLAGPTDTQYF.